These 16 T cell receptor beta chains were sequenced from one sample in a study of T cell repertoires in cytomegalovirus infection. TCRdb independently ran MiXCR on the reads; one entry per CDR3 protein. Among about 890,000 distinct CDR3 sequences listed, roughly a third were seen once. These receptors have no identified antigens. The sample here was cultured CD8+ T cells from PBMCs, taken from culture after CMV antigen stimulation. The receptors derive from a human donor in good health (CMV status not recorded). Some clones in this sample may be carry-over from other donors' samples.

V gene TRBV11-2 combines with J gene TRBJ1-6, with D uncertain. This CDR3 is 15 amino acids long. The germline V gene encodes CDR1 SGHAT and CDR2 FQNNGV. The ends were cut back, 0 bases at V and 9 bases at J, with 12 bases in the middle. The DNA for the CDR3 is TGTGCCAGCAGCTTAGAGGAGAGACGTGGTTCACCCCTCCACTTT. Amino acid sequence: CASSLEERRGSPLHF.

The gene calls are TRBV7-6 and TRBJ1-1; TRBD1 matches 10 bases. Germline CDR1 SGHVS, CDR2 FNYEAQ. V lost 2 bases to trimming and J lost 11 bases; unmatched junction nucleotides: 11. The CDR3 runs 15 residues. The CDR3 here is CASSLMAGTGDSAFF. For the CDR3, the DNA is TGTGCCAGCAGCTTAATGGCGGGGACAGGGGATTCGGCTTTCTTT.

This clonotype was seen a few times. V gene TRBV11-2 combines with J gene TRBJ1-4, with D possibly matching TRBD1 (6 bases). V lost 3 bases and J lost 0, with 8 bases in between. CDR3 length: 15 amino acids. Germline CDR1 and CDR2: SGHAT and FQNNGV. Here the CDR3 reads CASSFGQTTNEKLFF. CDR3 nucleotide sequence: TGTGCCAGCAGCTTCGGACAGACAACTAATGAAAAACTGTTTTTT.

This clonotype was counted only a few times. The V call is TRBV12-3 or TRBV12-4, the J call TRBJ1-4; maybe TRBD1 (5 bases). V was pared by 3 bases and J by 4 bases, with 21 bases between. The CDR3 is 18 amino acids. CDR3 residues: CASSFTATVLRFNEKLFF. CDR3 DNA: TGTGCCAGCAGTTTTACCGCGACAGTTCTCAGGTTTAATGAAAAACTGTTTTTT.

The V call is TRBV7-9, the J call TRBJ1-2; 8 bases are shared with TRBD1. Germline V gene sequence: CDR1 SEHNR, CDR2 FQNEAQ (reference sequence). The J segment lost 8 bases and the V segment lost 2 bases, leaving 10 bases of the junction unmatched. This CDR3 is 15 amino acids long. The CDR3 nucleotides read TGTGCCAGCAGCTTACGCGACAGGGGCGGGAAGGGCTACACCTTC. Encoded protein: CASSLRDRGGKGYTF.

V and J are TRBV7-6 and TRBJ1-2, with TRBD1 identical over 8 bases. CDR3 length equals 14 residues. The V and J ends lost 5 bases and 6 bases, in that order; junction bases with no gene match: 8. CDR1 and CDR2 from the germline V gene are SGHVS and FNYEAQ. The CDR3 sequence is CASSLDPGGNGYTF. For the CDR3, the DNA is TGTGCCAGCAGCCTCGATCCAGGGGGCAATGGCTACACCTTC. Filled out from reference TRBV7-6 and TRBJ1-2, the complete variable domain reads GAGVSQSPRYKVTKRGQDVALRCDPISGHVSLYWYRQALGQGPEFLTYFNYEAQQDKSGLPNDRFSAERPEGSISTLTIQRTEQRDSAMYRCASSLDPGGNGYTFGSGTRLTVV.

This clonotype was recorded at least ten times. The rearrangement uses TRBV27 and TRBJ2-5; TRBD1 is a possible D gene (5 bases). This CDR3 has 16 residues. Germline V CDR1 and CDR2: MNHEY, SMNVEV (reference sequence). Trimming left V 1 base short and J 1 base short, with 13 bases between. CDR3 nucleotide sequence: TGTGCCAGCAGTTTATTTTCAGGGTACCCCCAAGAGACCCAGTACTTC. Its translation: CASSLFSGYPQETQYF.

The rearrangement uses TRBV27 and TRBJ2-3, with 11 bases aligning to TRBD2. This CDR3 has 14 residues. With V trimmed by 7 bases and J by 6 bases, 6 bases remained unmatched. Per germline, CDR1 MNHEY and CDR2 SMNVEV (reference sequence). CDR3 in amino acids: CASIAGGPGDTQYF. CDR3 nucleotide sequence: TGTGCCAGCATAGCGGGGGGGCCCGGGGATACGCAGTATTTT.

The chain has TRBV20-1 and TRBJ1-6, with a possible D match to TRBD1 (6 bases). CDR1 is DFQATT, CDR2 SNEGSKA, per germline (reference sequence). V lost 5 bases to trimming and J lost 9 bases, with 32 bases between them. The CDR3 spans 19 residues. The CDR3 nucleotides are TGCAGTGCTCCGCAAGGGACGGGGGGCGATTGGTCGTTCGGTTCACCCCTCCACTTT. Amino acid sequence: CSAPQGTGGDWSFGSPLHF.

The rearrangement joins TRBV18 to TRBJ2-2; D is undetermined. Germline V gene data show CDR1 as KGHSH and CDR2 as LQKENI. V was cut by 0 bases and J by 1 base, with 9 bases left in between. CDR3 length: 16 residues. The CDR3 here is CASSPPNSVNTGELFF. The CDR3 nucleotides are TGTGCCAGCTCACCACCGAATAGTGTGAACACCGGGGAGCTGTTTTTT.

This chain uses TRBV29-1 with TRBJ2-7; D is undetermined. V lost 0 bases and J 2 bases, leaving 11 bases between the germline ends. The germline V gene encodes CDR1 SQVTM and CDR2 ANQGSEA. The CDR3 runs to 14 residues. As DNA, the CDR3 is TGCAGCGTTGAAGATTCTGGAGACACCTACGAGCAGTACTTC. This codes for CSVEDSGDTYEQYF.

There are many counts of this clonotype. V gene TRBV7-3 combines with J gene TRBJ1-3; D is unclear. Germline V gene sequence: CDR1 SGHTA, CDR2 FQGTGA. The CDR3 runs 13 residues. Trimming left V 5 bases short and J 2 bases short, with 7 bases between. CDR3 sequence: CASSMGAGNTIYF. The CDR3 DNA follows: TGTGCCAGCAGCATGGGAGCTGGAAACACCATATATTTT. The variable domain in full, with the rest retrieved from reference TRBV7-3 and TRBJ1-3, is GAGVSQTPSNKVTEKGKYVELRCDPISGHTALYWYRQSLGQGPEFLIYFQGTGAADDSGLPNDRFFAVRPEGSVSTLKIQRTERGDSAVYLCASSMGAGNTIYFGEGSWLTVV.

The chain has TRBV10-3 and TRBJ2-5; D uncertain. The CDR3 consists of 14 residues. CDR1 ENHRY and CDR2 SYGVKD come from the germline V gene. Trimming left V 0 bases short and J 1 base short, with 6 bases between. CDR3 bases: TGTGCCATCAGTGAGTCGGCGCCCCAAGAGACCCAGTACTTC. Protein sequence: CAISESAPQETQYF.

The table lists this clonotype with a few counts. This CDR3 reads CASSLDGGRDVYGYTF. CDR3 DNA sequence: TGCGCCAGCAGCTTGGACGGGGGGCGCGACGTCTATGGCTACACCTTC. The V and J genes are TRBV5-1 and TRBJ1-2; TRBD1 might be the D (6 bases). The CDR3 contains 16 residues. Between the trimmed V and J ends, which lost 0 bases and 4 bases, there was a span of 16 bases. Germline CDR1 SGHRS, CDR2 YFSETQ.

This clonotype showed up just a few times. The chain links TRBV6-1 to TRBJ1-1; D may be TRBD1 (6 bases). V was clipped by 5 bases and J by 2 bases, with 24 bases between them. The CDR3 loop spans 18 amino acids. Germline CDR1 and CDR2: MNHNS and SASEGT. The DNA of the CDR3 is TGTGCCAGCAGTTATAGAACCCCGGGACAACAAGAAAACACTGAAGCTTTCTTT. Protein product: CASSYRTPGQQENTEAFF.

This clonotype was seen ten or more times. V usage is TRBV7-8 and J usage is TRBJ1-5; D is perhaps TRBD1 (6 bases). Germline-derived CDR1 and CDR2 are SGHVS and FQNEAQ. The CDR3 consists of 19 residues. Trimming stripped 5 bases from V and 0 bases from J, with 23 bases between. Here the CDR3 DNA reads TGTGCCAGCAGCCTAAAGAGGACAGTGGGGGCCTATAGCAATCAGCCCCAGCATTTT. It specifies CASSLKRTVGAYSNQPQHF.